This T cell receptor (beta chain) was identified during a study of blood T cells in healthy people across ages. The study's findings and limits: Lack of knowledge of donor CMV status possibly confounded expanded clonotype changes. Unsorted PBMCs blocked a conclusive comparison of naive and antigen-experienced cells. Older individuals had lower TCR beta diversity per million T cells (the decline was roughly linear).

Trimming at V came to 6 bases and at J to 2 bases, leaving 9 bases not matched to a gene. This CDR3 comprises 15 residues. Germline lookup yields CDR1 MNHNY and CDR2 SVGAGI (reference sequence). A second roughly 6 to 11 cycle PCR used barcoded and J-beta primers. TCRdb reprocessed the 5' RACE reads with MiXCR, giving one entry per CDR3 protein. The sample consists of 790,000 or so distinct CDR3 sequences, less than 60% of them appearing once. With regard to this clonotype: Its antigen is undetermined.

Total RNA, at least 5 micrograms per sample, was extracted from PBMCs. Source material: blood. The sequence was obtained from an elderly man in good health. The rearrangement links TRBV6-6 to TRBJ2-7; 8 bases line up with TRBD1. The CDR3 sequence is CASRPQTGGPYEQYF. The CDR3 region has the DNA TGTGCCAGCAGACCTCAAACAGGGGGACCCTACGAGCAGTACTTC.